The sample holds many counts of the clone carrying this TCR beta chain. This entry is derived from a study of regulatory T cells in long-lasting Graves disease. Sample time point: newly diagnosed GD, antithyroid drugs for less than 3 months. RNA extracted from PBMCs served as the sequencing template. iRepertoire HTBI primers and Arm-PCR of CDR3 regions built TCR beta libraries. As originally analysed: Spanning all samples, the identified segments comprised some 66 TRBV and some 15 TRBJ. TCRdb independently ran MiXCR on the multiplex PCR reads; one entry per CDR3 protein. TCRdb's processing, not the study's, gives the V and J calls here. The sample has a few hundred thousand distinct CDR3 sequences, approximately 12% seen once. A further study also used this sample, focusing on T cells in Graves' hyperthyroidism and ophthalmopathy. That work states: Ophthalmopathy and stable hyperthyroidism were separated by a 13 V-J model.

This TCR came from a young woman with Graves disease. The sequenced sample was peripheral blood mononuclear cells (PBMCs), obtained at new diagnosis, from a patient treated with antithyroid drugs.

CDR3 sequence reads: CAAHGPTLAQYF. CDR3 in DNA: TGTGCCGCCCACGGGCCGACATTGGCCCAGTACTTC. The V and J genes are TRBV6-1 and TRBJ2-5, with D unclear. The CDR3 totals 12 residues. Germline V gives CDR1 MNHNS, CDR2 SASEGT. Trimming cost V 11 bases and J 9 bases, with 19 bases left between them.